Here is one T cell receptor beta chain with its context. What it binds is unknown. The data are from a study of OX40 agonist ivuxolimab in advanced cancers. Study at large: Patients were infused with ivuxolimab every 2 weeks at 0.01 to 10 mg/kg. Patients treated during dose escalation were battling hepatocellular carcinoma, melanoma, renal cell or head and neck cancer.

The protocol was immunoSEQ multiplex PCR, while the TCRdb copy is restricted to in-frame clones and leaves out a portion. The data contain around 70,000 clones, around four fifths of them singletons. Study-wide results and caveats: CD4+ and CD8+ T cells in blood underwent clonal expansion by week 6 at 0.1 to 3.0 mg/kg. Averaging showed that CD8+ T cells had more expanded clones than CD4+ did.

The clonotype comes from an adult with an advanced solid tumor such as melanoma, head and neck, liver or kidney cancer. The material sequenced was CD4+ or CD8+ T cells sorted from blood, taken in a trial of the OX40 agonist ivuxolimab.

Here the CDR3 reads CASSLNAQGVAFF. In DNA form, the CDR3 reads TGTGCCAGCAGCCTAAATGCACAGGGGGTAGCTTTCTTT. This sequence joins TRBV28 and TRBJ1-1; 8 bases align to TRBD1. Per germline, CDR1 MDHEN and CDR2 SYDVKM. Germline trimming cut 6 bases from V and 10 bases from J; bases unmatched to any gene: 10. The CDR3 is 13 residues long.